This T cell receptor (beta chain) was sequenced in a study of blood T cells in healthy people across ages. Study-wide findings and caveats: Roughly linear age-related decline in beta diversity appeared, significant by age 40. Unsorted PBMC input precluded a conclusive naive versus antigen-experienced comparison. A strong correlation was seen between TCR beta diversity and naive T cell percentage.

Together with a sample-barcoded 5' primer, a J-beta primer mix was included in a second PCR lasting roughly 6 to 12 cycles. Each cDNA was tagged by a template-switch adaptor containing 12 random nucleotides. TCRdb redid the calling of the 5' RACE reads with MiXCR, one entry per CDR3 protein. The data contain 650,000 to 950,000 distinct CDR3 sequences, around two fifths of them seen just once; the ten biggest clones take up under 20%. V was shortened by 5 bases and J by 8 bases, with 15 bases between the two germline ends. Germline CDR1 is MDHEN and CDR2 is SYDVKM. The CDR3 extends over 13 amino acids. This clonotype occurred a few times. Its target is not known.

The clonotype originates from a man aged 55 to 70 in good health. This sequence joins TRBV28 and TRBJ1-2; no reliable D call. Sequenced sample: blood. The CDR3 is CASSPSLRAGYTF. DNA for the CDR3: TGTGCCAGCAGTCCCTCATTGCGGGCGGGCTACACCTTC.